One and the same sample provided the 10 T cell receptor beta chains below, sequenced in a study of post-analysis software for immune sequencing data. No antigens are known for them. Presence of unique molecular identifiers characterized the TCR beta cDNA libraries. A single record per CDR3 protein comes from TCRdb applying MiXCR to the PCR reads. The sample shows approximately 660,000 distinct CDR3 sequences, around 60% of them seen only once. Study-wide results and limits: TRBV5-6, TRBV5-1 and TRBV20-1 were among five TRBV segments more frequent in patients than controls.

Sequencing used blood. These receptors were collected from a girl aged 2-10 years with multiple sclerosis.

This chain links TRBV15 with TRBJ2-1; D gene unclear. The CDR3 is 14 residues long. Germline loops: CDR1 LNHNV, CDR2 YYDKDF (reference sequence). The V end lost 3 bases, the J end lost 4 bases, and 10 bases lay between the germline ends. CDR3 loop: CATSSPGSYNEQFF. CDR3 nucleotide sequence: TGTGCCACCAGCAGTCCCGGGTCTTACAATGAGCAGTTCTTC. Variable domain in full (rest from reference TRBV15 and TRBJ2-1): DAMVIQNPRYQVTQFGKPVTLSCSQTLNHNVMYWYQQKSSQAPKLLFHYYDKDFNNEADTPDNFQSRRPNTSFCFLDIRSPGLGDTAMYLCATSSPGSYNEQFFGPGTRLTVL.

In this sample, this clonotype turned up a few times. V usage is TRBV6-1 and J usage is TRBJ2-6; D remains unclear. The CDR3 has 17 amino acids. Germline CDR1 is MNHNS and CDR2 is SASEGT. V was trimmed by 5 bases and J by 2 bases, leaving 16 bases between them. As DNA, the CDR3 is TGTGCCAGCAGTCCCATGCCGACGGTGACTGGGGCCAACGTCCTGACTTTC. Its protein is CASSPMPTVTGANVLTF.

The chain employs TRBV20-1 and TRBJ2-1; D is perhaps TRBD2 (6 bases). CDR1 is DFQATT, CDR2 SNEGSKA, per germline (reference sequence). The CDR3 extends over 13 amino acids. CDR3 bases: TGCAGCCCCGGGGCTAGGGGAGGCGATGAGCAGTTCTTC. Encoded protein: CSPGARGGDEQFF.

This chain links TRBV7-9 with TRBJ2-7, with TRBD2 identical over 11 bases. The CDR3 has 15 residues. Germline loops: CDR1 SEHNR, CDR2 FQNEAQ (reference sequence). V dropped 5 bases and J dropped 3; count of bases not matched to a gene: 6. CDR3 in DNA: TGTGCCAGCAGCCCAACACTAGCGGGAGTCTACGAGCAGTACTTC. Its protein product is CASSPTLAGVYEQYF.

The gene calls are TRBV5-1 and TRBJ2-5; 14 nucleotides match TRBD2. The CDR3 has 17 amino acids. Germline CDR1 is SGHRS and CDR2 is YFSETQ. V was clipped by 3 bases and J by 7 bases; unmatched bases: 11. This CDR3 reads CASSSSPTSGGEGTQYF. In nucleotides, the CDR3 is TGCGCCAGCAGCTCCTCACCGACTAGCGGGGGGGAGGGGACCCAGTACTTC.

CDR3 amino acids: CSALVLRAGEFADTQYF. CDR3 sequence (DNA): TGCAGTGCCCTGGTCCTTAGAGCGGGAGAATTCGCAGATACGCAGTATTTT. The V gene is TRBV20-1, the J gene TRBJ2-3; 8 bases are shared with TRBD2. The CDR3 consists of 17 residues. V was clipped by 6 bases and J by 4 bases; unmatched bases: 18. Germline CDR1 DFQATT, CDR2 SNEGSKA (reference sequence).

This clonotype was observed a few times. The chain carries TRBV12-3 or TRBV12-4 and TRBJ1-2, with 7 positions matching TRBD1. This CDR3 contains 12 residues. V was pared by 8 bases and J by 4 bases, with 4 bases of the junction left unmatched. The CDR3, as DNA: TGTGCCAGCCTGACAGGGATCTATGGCTACACCTTC. Translating it yields CASLTGIYGYTF.

The V gene is TRBV6-2 or TRBV6-3, the J gene TRBJ1-4; a possible D gene is TRBD1 (5 bases). Germline-derived CDR1 and CDR2 are MNHEY and SVGEGT. This CDR3 region has 15 residues. The V end was cut by 2 bases, the J end by 7 bases, with 14 bases between. The CDR3 DNA follows: TGTGCCAGCAGTTACCCAGCGGGGACGAGTGAAAAACTGTTTTTT. Translating gives CASSYPAGTSEKLFF.

The chain employs TRBV29-1 and TRBJ2-1; 7 bases line up with TRBD1. The V gene's germline CDR1 is SQVTM and CDR2 ANQGSEA. CDR3 size: 19 residues. The trim removed 6 bases at V and 1 base at J, leaving 21 bases unmatched. The CDR3 region has the DNA TGCAGCGTCGTCCTGGGGTTCAAGACAGGGACGATGTCCTACAATGAGCAGTTCTTC. Amino acid sequence: CSVVLGFKTGTMSYNEQFF.

This clonotype was picked up a small number of times. This chain links TRBV9 with TRBJ2-4; 11 nucleotides align to TRBD1. CDR3 length: 17 amino acids. Germline V gives CDR1 SGDLS, CDR2 YYNGEE. V dropped 4 bases and J dropped 0; count of bases not matched to a gene: 6. CDR3 DNA: TGTGCCAGCAGCCCCTGGGGACAGGGGGTAGCCAAAAACATTCAGTACTTC. Protein product: CASSPWGQGVAKNIQYF.